A single sample gave rise to the 32 T cell receptor beta chains below, sequenced in a study of response to subunit inactivated influenza vaccine. TCRdb independently ran MiXCR on the RT-PCR reads; one entry per CDR3 protein. This table holds about 700,000 distinct CDR3 sequences, 15% to 19% found once. Sequences were derived from PBMCs from blood, sampled roughly 13 days after vaccination. The receptors were sampled from a man between 45 and 60 years old who received an inactivated influenza vaccine.

The chain recombines TRBV5-1 with TRBJ2-2, with D uncertain. Looked up from germline, CDR1 is SGHRS and CDR2 is YFSETQ. Trimming took 4 bases from V and 6 from J, leaving 16 bases between them. The CDR3 covers 15 residues. The CDR3 reads CASSLTQITAGELFF. The CDR3 DNA reads as TGCGCCAGCAGCCTAACTCAAATCACCGCCGGGGAGCTGTTTTTT.

This clonotype was seen only a few times. The chain carries TRBV29-1 and TRBJ2-1; 8 bases match TRBD2. Per germline, CDR1 SQVTM and CDR2 ANQGSEA. V shed 7 bases, J shed 4 bases, and the junction held 6 bases outside the gene matches. The CDR3 has 13 amino acids. CDR3 in amino acids: CSGRLARYNEQFF. CDR3 nucleotides: TGCAGCGGAAGACTAGCGAGATACAATGAGCAGTTCTTC.

The chain carries TRBV5-1 and TRBJ2-5; possible D gene TRBD2, 5 bases. The CDR3 contains 15 residues. Germline values: CDR1 SGHRS, CDR2 YFSETQ. V lost 4 bases and J lost 1, with 14 bases in between. The CDR3 spells CASSPGDYPQETQYF. The CDR3 nucleotides are TGCGCCAGCAGCCCTGGAGACTACCCCCAAGAGACCCAGTACTTC.

The chain couples TRBV4-3 to TRBJ1-2; TRBD1 agrees at 7 bases. Germline V gene lookup returns CDR1 LGHNA and CDR2 YSLEER. Trimming cost V 1 base and J 10 bases; bases outside gene matches: 12. The CDR3 totals 15 residues. The CDR3 sequence is CASSQGGRGQPHYTF. As DNA, the CDR3 is TGCGCCAGCAGCCAAGGGGGGAGGGGACAGCCTCACTACACCTTC.

CDR3 amino acids: CASSTAGYSTDTQYF. Written as DNA, the CDR3 is TGTGCCAGCTCCACGGCGGGGTATAGCACAGATACGCAGTATTTT. The rearrangement links TRBV5-5 to TRBJ2-3, with a weak D call TRBD2 (6 bases). CDR1 and CDR2 from the germline V gene are SGHKS and YYEKEE (reference sequence). The CDR3 runs to 15 residues. V was trimmed by 7 bases and J by 0 bases, leaving 15 bases between them.

This clonotype was seen a few times. The rearrangement links TRBV24-1 to TRBJ1-1; tentatively, D is TRBD1 (5 bases). CDR3 size: 12 residues. CDR1 and CDR2 (germline): KGHDR, SFDVKD. Trimming left V 5 bases short and J 6 bases short, with 9 bases between. The CDR3 loop reads CATSGPGPEAFF. The CDR3 bases are TGTGCCACCAGTGGCCCGGGACCTGAAGCTTTCTTT.

This clonotype has a handful of counts. This chain links TRBV6-1 with TRBJ2-2; perhaps TRBD2 as D (6 bases). V shed 7 bases and J shed 3 bases, with 15 bases lying between them. This CDR3 contains 15 residues. The V gene's germline CDR1 is MNHNS and CDR2 SASEGT. Here the CDR3 reads CASKSGRRYTGELFF. CDR3 sequence (DNA): TGTGCCAGCAAATCCGGGAGACGTTACACCGGGGAGCTGTTTTTT.

The V and J genes are TRBV5-1 and TRBJ1-1; D uncertain. Trimming pared 2 bases from V and 3 bases from J, leaving 8 bases between. The CDR3 sequence is 13 residues long. Germline CDR1 reads SGHRS; CDR2 reads YFSETQ. The CDR3 spells CASSLRAHTEAFF. The CDR3 bases are TGCGCCAGCAGCTTACGGGCGCACACTGAAGCTTTCTTT. Variable domain in full (rest from reference TRBV5-1 and TRBJ1-1): KAGVTQTPRYLIKTRGQQVTLSCSPISGHRSVSWYQQTPGQGLQFLFEYFSETQRNKGNFPGRFSGRQFSNSRSEMNVSTLELGDSALYLCASSLRAHTEAFFGQGTRLTVV.

This clonotype turned up a few times. The chain employs TRBV7-9 and TRBJ2-7, with 7 bases that match TRBD1. The CDR3 has 14 amino acids. In germline, CDR1 is SEHNR, CDR2 FQNEAQ (reference sequence). Germline trimming cut 5 bases from V and 4 bases from J; bases unmatched to any gene: 8. CDR3 protein: CASSDTSTGYEQYF. DNA for the CDR3: TGTGCCAGCAGCGATACCTCGACAGGGTACGAGCAGTACTTC.

This clonotype was picked up a small number of times. The V call is TRBV4-1, the J call TRBJ1-4; D not certain. Trimming took 2 bases from V and 1 from J, leaving 11 bases between them. Germline lookup yields CDR1 MGHRA and CDR2 YSYEKL. The CDR3 runs 16 residues. The CDR3 loop reads CASSQNSGLTNEKLFF. For the CDR3, the DNA is TGCGCCAGCAGCCAAAACTCGGGTCTAACTAATGAAAAACTGTTTTTT.

There are many counts of this clonotype. The chain links TRBV20-1 to TRBJ2-3; 7 positions match TRBD2. The CDR3 length is 14 residues. Unmatched junction bases numbered 5, after V lost 5 bases and J lost 0 bases. Germline CDR1 DFQATT, CDR2 SNEGSKA (reference sequence). The CDR3 DNA reads TGCAGTGCTCGGACTAGACCAAGCACAGATACGCAGTATTTT. It is translated as CSARTRPSTDTQYF.

CDR3: CASRGSDGYTF. CDR3 nucleotide sequence: TGTGCCAGTAGAGGGAGTGATGGCTACACCTTC. The chain uses TRBV19 and TRBJ1-2; D gene ambiguous. Germline CDR1 is LNHDA and CDR2 is SQIVND (reference sequence). Trimming removed 6 bases at V and 6 bases at J, with 8 bases between. This CDR3 region has 11 residues.

The chain combines TRBV11-1 with TRBJ2-2; the D call may be TRBD1 or TRBD2 (5 bases each). Trimming shortened V by 8 bases and J by 0 bases, and 22 bases separated the two germline ends. Germline V lookup: CDR1 SGHAT, CDR2 FQDESV (reference sequence). This CDR3 is 18 amino acids long. CDR3: CASLRGEFGHPNTGELFF. The DNA of the CDR3 is TGTGCCAGCCTACGGGGAGAGTTCGGACACCCGAACACCGGGGAGCTGTTTTTT.

The genes are TRBV25-1 and TRBJ2-7; D not resolved. The germline gives CDR1 MGHDK, CDR2 SYGVNS. V dropped 1 base and J dropped 2 bases, with 15 bases sitting between them. This CDR3 is built from 16 residues. CDR3 residues: CASSEFGDPTAYEQYF. The CDR3 bases are TGTGCCAGCAGTGAATTTGGGGATCCTACCGCCTACGAGCAGTACTTC.

The chain couples TRBV4-3 to TRBJ2-7; 7 bases are a match to TRBD2. The CDR3 is 16 amino acids. V gave up 8 bases and J gave up 3 bases; unmatched junction bases: 16. Germline V gene sequence: CDR1 LGHNA, CDR2 YSLEER. CDR3 in DNA: TGCGCCAGCTCCCCTGACCTCGCGGGAGTGGACTACGAGCAGTACTTC. This gives the protein CASSPDLAGVDYEQYF.

This clonotype was recorded at least ten times. The chain uses TRBV7-9 and TRBJ2-1; 7 bases are a match to TRBD1. The CDR3 sequence is 16 residues long. Germline CDR1 reads SEHNR; CDR2 reads FQNEAQ (reference sequence). The trim removed 5 bases at V and 9 bases at J, leaving 16 bases unmatched. CDR3 DNA: TGTGCCAGCAGCACCGGAGACAGGGTTCTTTTCGGTGAGCAGTTCTTC. Translating gives CASSTGDRVLFGEQFF.

In this sample, this clonotype turned up many times. CDR3 protein: CASSMGRGNSPLHF. The CDR3 nucleotides read TGTGCCAGCAGCATGGGACGGGGGAATTCACCCCTCCACTTT. The chain recombines TRBV7-2 with TRBJ1-6, with D possibly being TRBD1 (5 bases). Germline-derived CDR1 and CDR2 are SGHTA and FQGNSA. There are 14 residues in the CDR3. Trimming cost V 5 bases and J 7 bases, with 12 bases left between them.

This clonotype was seen more than once but under ten times. The J gene is TRBJ1-4, the V gene TRBV5-1, with D tentatively TRBD1 (5 bases). The CDR3 runs to 16 residues. V was pared by 0 bases and J by 6 bases, with 15 bases between. The germline gives CDR1 SGHRS, CDR2 YFSETQ. CDR3 sequence reads: CASSLGTGNTYEKLFF. The CDR3 coding sequence is TGCGCCAGCAGCTTGGGCACAGGAAATACCTATGAAAAACTGTTTTTT.

This chain connects TRBV5-1 to TRBJ2-7; a possible D gene is TRBD2 (6 bases). V was pared by 0 bases and J by 5 bases, with 15 bases between. Per germline, CDR1 SGHRS and CDR2 YFSETQ. The CDR3 length is 15 residues. CDR3 sequence: CASSLAEGVVDEQYF. As DNA, the CDR3 is TGCGCCAGCAGCTTGGCGGAGGGAGTGGTGGACGAGCAGTACTTC.

This clonotype occurred a few times. The chain uses TRBV30 and TRBJ1-1; D gene uncertain. CDR3 length: 12 residues. Trimming removed 2 bases at V and 3 bases at J, with 7 bases between. CDR1 and CDR2 from the germline V gene are GTSNPN and SVGIG (reference sequence). The CDR3 sequence is CAWSLLHTEAFF. Here the CDR3 DNA reads TGTGCCTGGAGTCTCCTACACACTGAAGCTTTCTTT.

This clonotype was detected a few times. The V call is TRBV20-1, the J call TRBJ2-5, with 7 nucleotides matching TRBD2. This CDR3 has 15 amino acids. Looked up from germline, CDR1 is DFQATT and CDR2 is SNEGSKA (reference sequence). V was pared by 3 bases and J by 1 base, with 8 bases of the junction left unmatched. CDR3 in DNA: TGCAGTGCTAGCAGGGAGGGGCTTTCCCAAGAGACCCAGTACTTC. Residues: CSASREGLSQETQYF.

The chain joins TRBV29-1 to TRBJ2-5; D uncertain. Germline V CDR1 and CDR2: SQVTM, ANQGSEA. The CDR3 spans 12 residues. V lost 0 bases to trimming and J lost 7 bases, with 9 bases between them. The CDR3 sequence is CSVEETLRTQYF. The CDR3 DNA follows: TGCAGCGTTGAAGAAACTCTCCGGACCCAGTACTTC.

V and J are TRBV7-6 and TRBJ2-3; 8 bases are a match to TRBD1. Per the germline V gene, CDR1 is SGHVS and CDR2 is FNYEAQ. V dropped 5 bases and J dropped 5; count of bases not matched to a gene: 3. This CDR3 has 13 residues. In DNA form, the CDR3 reads TGTGCCAGCAGCCTGGGACAGGTAGATACGCAGTATTTT. Protein product: CASSLGQVDTQYF.

The chain is built from TRBV30 and TRBJ2-1; TRBD2 aligns across 11 bases. Germline-derived CDR1 and CDR2 are GTSNPN and SVGIG (reference sequence). The CDR3 extends over 14 amino acids. Trimming cost V 7 bases and J 8 bases; bases outside gene matches: 10. CDR3 region: CASKGLAVGDEQFF. CDR3 nucleotides: TGTGCCTCGAAGGGACTAGCGGTCGGTGATGAGCAGTTCTTC.

There are a few counts of this clonotype. This chain links TRBV6-2 or TRBV6-3 with TRBJ2-7, with D hard to call. Germline V CDR1 and CDR2: MNHEY, SVGEGT. The germline V and J ends were trimmed by 5 bases and 4 bases, with 18 bases remaining between them. This CDR3 is 15 amino acids long. The CDR3 DNA reads TGTGCCAGCAGTCACGGGCTAGACTTGCGGTACGAGCAGTACTTC. Amino acid sequence: CASSHGLDLRYEQYF.

This rearrangement joins TRBV6-5 to TRBJ2-7; tentatively, D is TRBD1 (6 bases). This CDR3 is 13 amino acids long. Germline V gives CDR1 MNHEY, CDR2 SVGAGI. The V end was cut by 6 bases, the J end by 3 bases, with 12 bases between. This CDR3 reads CASRYRVLYEQYF. As DNA, the CDR3 is TGTGCCAGCAGATACAGGGTGCTCTACGAGCAGTACTTC.

This chain connects TRBV6-5 to TRBJ2-2, with D perhaps matching TRBD1 (6 bases). CDR1 MNHEY and CDR2 SVGAGI come from the germline V gene. Trimming left V 4 bases short and J 1 base short, with 16 bases between. The CDR3 extends over 17 amino acids. CDR3 protein: CASSLSGTPGNTGELFF. CDR3 coding DNA: TGTGCCAGCAGTTTGTCCGGGACACCCGGGAACACCGGGGAGCTGTTTTTT.

This clonotype was found a few times. The chain has TRBV6-5 and TRBJ2-7; 7 bases line up with TRBD1. Germline lookup yields CDR1 MNHEY and CDR2 SVGAGI. V shed 2 bases, J shed 2 bases, and the junction held 6 bases outside the gene matches. The CDR3 is 15 residues long. DNA for the CDR3: TGTGCCAGCAGTTACACGCCGGGACAGCCCTACGAGCAGTACTTC. Translated, it gives CASSYTPGQPYEQYF.

This clonotype was seen repeatedly, ten times or more. The genes are TRBV10-1 and TRBJ2-7, with 10 bases identical to TRBD2. V was clipped by 3 bases and J by 3 bases; unmatched bases: 2. CDR1 WNHNN and CDR2 SYGVQD come from the germline V gene (reference sequence). This CDR3 has 14 residues. Here the CDR3 reads CASSDGTSVYEQYF. Here the CDR3 DNA reads TGCGCCAGCAGTGATGGGACTAGCGTCTACGAGCAGTACTTC.

This clonotype has just one count. The chain has TRBV10-1 and TRBJ2-3; the D gene is possibly TRBD2 (5 bases). Germline loops: CDR1 WNHNN, CDR2 SYGVQD (reference sequence). Trimming took off 3 bases at V and 1 base at J, with 17 bases between the two ends. The CDR3 covers 17 residues. The CDR3 DNA reads as TGCGCCAGCAGTGACCTCCCAATACTAGGACGCACAGATACGCAGTATTTT. Residues: CASSDLPILGRTDTQYF.

This clonotype was found a few times. In DNA form, the CDR3 reads TGTGCCAGCAGTTTGCTTGTGGAGCAAGAGACCCAGTACTTC. Its translation: CASSLLVEQETQYF. The rearrangement uses TRBV28 and TRBJ2-5; D gene unclear. Deletions cut 3 bases from V and 2 bases from J, with 10 bases between. CDR1 is MDHEN, CDR2 SYDVKM, per germline. The CDR3 totals 14 residues. The full variable domain, with the rest looked up from reference TRBV28 and TRBJ2-5, is DVKVTQSSRYLVKRTGEKVFLECVQDMDHENMFWYRQDPGLGLRLIYFSYDVKMKEKGDIPEGYSVSREKKERFSLILESASTNQTSMYLCASSLLVEQETQYFGPGTRLLVL.

V and J are TRBV20-1 and TRBJ2-4, with a weak D call TRBD2 (5 bases). The germline CDR1 and CDR2 sequences are DFQATT and SNEGSKA (reference sequence). Deletions cut 5 bases from V and 0 bases from J, with 11 bases between. The CDR3 runs to 14 residues. The CDR3: CSASRGGAKNIQYF. CDR3 sequence (DNA): TGCAGTGCTTCGCGAGGAGGAGCCAAAAACATTCAGTACTTC.